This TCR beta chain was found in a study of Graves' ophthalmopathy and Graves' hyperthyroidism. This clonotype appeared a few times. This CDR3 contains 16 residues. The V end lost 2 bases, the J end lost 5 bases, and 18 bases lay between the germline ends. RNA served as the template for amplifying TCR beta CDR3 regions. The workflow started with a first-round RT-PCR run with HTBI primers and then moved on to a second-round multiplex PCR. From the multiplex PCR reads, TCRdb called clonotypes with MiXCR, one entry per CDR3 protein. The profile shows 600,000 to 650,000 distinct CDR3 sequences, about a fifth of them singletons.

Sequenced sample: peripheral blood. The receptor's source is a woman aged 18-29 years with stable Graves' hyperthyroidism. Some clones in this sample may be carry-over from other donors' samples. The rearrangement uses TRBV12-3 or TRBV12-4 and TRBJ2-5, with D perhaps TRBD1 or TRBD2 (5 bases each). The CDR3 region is CASSLIGTAKGETQYF. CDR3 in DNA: TGTGCCAGCAGTTTAATTGGGACGGCGAAAGGGGAGACCCAGTACTTC.